These 9 T cell receptor beta chains came from one sample sequenced in a study of blood T cell repertoires in COVID-19. Sequencing was performed with immunoSEQ multiplex PCR; in TCRdb, only in-frame clones are kept and a portion is missing. Among over 250,000 clones, approximately 90% were seen once, and the ten largest hold about 9.8%. The material sequenced was PBMCs or T cells enriched from blood (not recorded which). These receptor sequences come from a woman younger than 35 who had recovered from COVID-19.

This chain uses TRBV2 with TRBJ1-4; perhaps TRBD1 as D (5 bases). Trimming removed 8 bases at V and 8 bases at J, with 21 bases between. Germline V gives CDR1 SNHLY, CDR2 FYNNEI. This CDR3 has 15 residues. In DNA, the CDR3 is TGTGCCAGCCATCGCCCGGGGGGGATTCTAGAAAAACTGTTTTTT. Protein: CASHRPGGILEKLFF.

The V gene is TRBV7-3, the J gene TRBJ2-7; perhaps TRBD1 as D (6 bases). There are 21 residues in the CDR3. Deletions cut 5 bases from V and 0 bases from J, with 32 bases between. Germline loops: CDR1 SGHTA, CDR2 FQGTGA. The chain's CDR3 is CASSVPGHLRVISRNSYEQYF. CDR3 coding DNA: TGTGCCAGCAGCGTTCCGGGACACTTAAGGGTAATTAGCCGTAACTCCTACGAGCAGTACTTC.

The chain links TRBV18 to TRBJ1-1; 8 bases line up with TRBD1. Per the germline V gene, CDR1 is KGHSH and CDR2 is LQKENI. The CDR3 covers 15 residues. Trimming at V came to 3 bases and at J to 5 bases, leaving 8 bases not matched to a gene. The DNA for the CDR3 is TGTGCCAGCTCACCGAGGACAGGGTACGATACTGAAGCTTTCTTT. Protein: CASSPRTGYDTEAFF.

CDR3 loop: CASSFDRYNSPLHF. DNA for the CDR3: TGTGCCAGCAGCTTTGACAGATATAATTCACCCCTCCACTTT. J is TRBJ1-6 and V is TRBV11-2; tentative D call: TRBD1 (5 bases). Trimming left V 3 bases short and J 4 bases short, with 7 bases between. The CDR3 extends over 14 amino acids. The germline V gene encodes CDR1 SGHAT and CDR2 FQNNGV.

The genes are TRBV15 and TRBJ2-7; maybe TRBD1 (6 bases). V was cut by 0 bases and J by 2 bases, with 11 bases left in between. Germline CDR1 reads LNHNV; CDR2 reads YYDKDF (reference sequence). The CDR3 extends over 15 amino acids. This chain's CDR3 is CATSRDSRDTYEQYF. The CDR3 DNA follows: TGTGCCACCAGCAGAGACAGCCGGGACACCTACGAGCAGTACTTC.

The chain joins TRBV10-1 to TRBJ1-2, with D perhaps matching TRBD1 (5 bases). V lost 3 bases and J lost 4, with 15 bases in between. The CDR3 length is 15 residues. The V gene's germline CDR1 is WNHNN and CDR2 SYGVQD (reference sequence). The CDR3 reads CASSEADSFPYGYTF. The DNA of the CDR3 is TGCGCCAGCAGTGAAGCAGACAGCTTTCCCTATGGCTACACCTTC.

This clone was recorded only once. The chain combines TRBV7-2 with TRBJ2-7, with D tentatively TRBD2 (6 bases). The CDR3 length is 14 residues. The V gene's germline CDR1 is SGHTA and CDR2 FQGNSA. V was cut by 4 bases and J by 9 bases, with 19 bases left in between. The CDR3 region is CASSWRGSNARQYF. Here the CDR3 DNA reads TGTGCCAGCAGCTGGAGGGGTAGTAACGCTCGGCAGTACTTC.

In nucleotides, the CDR3 is TGTGCCACCAGTGATAAGACGGCCCGACACTACAATGAGCAGTTCTTC. Its protein is CATSDKTARHYNEQFF. The rearrangement uses TRBV24-1 and TRBJ2-1; D gene uncertain. Germline V gene lookup returns CDR1 KGHDR and CDR2 SFDVKD. V was trimmed by 3 bases and J by 3 bases, leaving 14 bases between them. This CDR3 comprises 16 residues.

This clone has more than one count but fewer than ten. V and J are TRBV6-4 and TRBJ1-5; D is possibly TRBD1 (5 bases). Germline V gene sequence: CDR1 MRHNA, CDR2 SNTAGT. The V end was cut by 7 bases, the J end by 11 bases, with 21 bases between. The CDR3 sequence is 14 residues long. The CDR3 here is CASTPPGNLRTQHF. CDR3 DNA: TGTGCCAGCACCCCCCCAGGGAATCTCAGGACCCAGCATTTT.